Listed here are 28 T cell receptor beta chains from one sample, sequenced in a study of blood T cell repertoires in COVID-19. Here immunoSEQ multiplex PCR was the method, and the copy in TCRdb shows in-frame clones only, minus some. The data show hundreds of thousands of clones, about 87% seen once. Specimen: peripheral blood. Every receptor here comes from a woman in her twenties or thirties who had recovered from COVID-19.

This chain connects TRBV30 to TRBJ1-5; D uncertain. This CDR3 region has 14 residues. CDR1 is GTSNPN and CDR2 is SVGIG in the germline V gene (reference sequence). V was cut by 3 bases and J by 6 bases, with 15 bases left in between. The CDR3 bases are TGTGCCTGGAGGGCGTCGGGAGGAGGTCAGCCCCAGCATTTT. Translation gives CAWRASGGGQPQHF.

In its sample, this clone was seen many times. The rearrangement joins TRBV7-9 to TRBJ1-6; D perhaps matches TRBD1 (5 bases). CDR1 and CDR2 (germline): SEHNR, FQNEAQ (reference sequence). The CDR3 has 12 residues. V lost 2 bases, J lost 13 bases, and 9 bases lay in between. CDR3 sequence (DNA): TGTGCCAGCAGCTTATATAACAGGCCCCTCCACTTT. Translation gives CASSLYNRPLHF. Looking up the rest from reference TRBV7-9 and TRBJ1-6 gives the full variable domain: DTGVSQNPRHKITKRGQNVTFRCDPISEHNRLYWYRQTLGQGPEFLTYFQNEAQLEKSRLLSDRFSAERPKGSFSTLEIQRTEQGDSAMYLCASSLYNRPLHFGNGTRLTVT.

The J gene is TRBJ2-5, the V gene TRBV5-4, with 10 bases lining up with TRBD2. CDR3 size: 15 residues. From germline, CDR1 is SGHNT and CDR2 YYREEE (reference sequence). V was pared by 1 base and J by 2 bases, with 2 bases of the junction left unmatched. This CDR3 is CASSLTSGIQETQYF. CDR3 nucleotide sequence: TGTGCCAGCAGCTTGACTAGCGGGATTCAAGAGACCCAGTACTTC.

CDR3 DNA: TGTGCCAGCAGCCGAGGGGAAAAACTGTTTTTT. Amino acids: CASSRGEKLFF. This chain links TRBV7-9 with TRBJ1-4, with D hard to call. V was cut by 5 bases and J by 8 bases, with 6 bases left in between. The CDR3 runs 11 residues. Per the germline V gene, CDR1 is SEHNR and CDR2 is FQNEAQ (reference sequence).

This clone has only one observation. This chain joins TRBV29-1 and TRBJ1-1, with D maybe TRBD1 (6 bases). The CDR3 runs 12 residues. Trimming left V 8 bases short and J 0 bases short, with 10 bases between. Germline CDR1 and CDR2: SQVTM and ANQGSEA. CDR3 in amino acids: CSIQGMNTEAFF. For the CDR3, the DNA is TGCAGCATACAGGGTATGAACACTGAAGCTTTCTTT. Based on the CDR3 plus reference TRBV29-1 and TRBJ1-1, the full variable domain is SAVISQKPSRDICQRGTSLTIQCQVDSQVTMMFWYRQQPGQSLTLIATANQGSEATYESGFVIDKFPISRPNLTFSTLTVSNMSPEDSSIYLCSIQGMNTEAFFGQGTRLTVV.

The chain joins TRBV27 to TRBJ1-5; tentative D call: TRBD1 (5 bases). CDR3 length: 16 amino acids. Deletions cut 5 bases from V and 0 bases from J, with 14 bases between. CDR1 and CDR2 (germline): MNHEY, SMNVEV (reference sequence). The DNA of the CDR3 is TGTGCCAGCAGTCCCCCCGGGAGGGGTAGCAATCAGCCCCAGCATTTT. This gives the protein CASSPPGRGSNQPQHF.

The CDR3 nucleotides read TGTGCCAGCAGCTCGACAGTGTTTACCCCATCCGAGCAGTACTTC. Its protein product is CASSSTVFTPSEQYF. The rearrangement uses TRBV7-2 and TRBJ2-7; perhaps TRBD1 as D (5 bases). The CDR3 is 15 amino acids. With 4 bases removed from V and 6 bases from J, the gap between germline ends came to 19 bases. The germline gives CDR1 SGHTA, CDR2 FQGNSA.

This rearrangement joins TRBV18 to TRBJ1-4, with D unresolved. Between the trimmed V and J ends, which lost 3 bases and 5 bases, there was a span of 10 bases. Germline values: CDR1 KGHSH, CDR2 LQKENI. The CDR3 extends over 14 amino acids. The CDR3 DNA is TGTGCCAGCTCACCGGCAGATCGAAATGAAAAACTGTTTTTT. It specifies CASSPADRNEKLFF.

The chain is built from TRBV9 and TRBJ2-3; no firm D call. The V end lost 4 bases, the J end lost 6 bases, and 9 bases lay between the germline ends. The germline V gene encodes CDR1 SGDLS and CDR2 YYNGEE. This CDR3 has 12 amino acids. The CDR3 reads CASSLPRDTQYF. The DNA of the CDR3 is TGTGCCAGCAGCCTCCCCAGGGATACGCAGTATTTT.

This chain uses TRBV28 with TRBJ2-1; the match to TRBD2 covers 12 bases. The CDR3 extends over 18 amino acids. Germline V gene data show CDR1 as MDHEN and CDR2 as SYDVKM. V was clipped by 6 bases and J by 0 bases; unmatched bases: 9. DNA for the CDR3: TGTGCCAGCAGCCCTCAGACTAGCGGGGGAACCTCCTACAATGAGCAGTTCTTC. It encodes CASSPQTSGGTSYNEQFF.

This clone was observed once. CDR3 amino acids: CANSGTDFYEQYF. The CDR3 DNA follows: TGTGCCAATTCTGGGACAGATTTTTACGAGCAGTACTTC. This chain links TRBV2 with TRBJ2-7; 7 nucleotides match TRBD1. Germline V CDR1 and CDR2: SNHLY, FYNNEI. The CDR3 sequence is 13 residues long. J was trimmed by 4 bases and V by 10 bases; bases with no gene match: 10. The full variable domain, in which reference TRBV2 and TRBJ2-7 provide the parts outside the CDR3, is EPEVTQTPSHQVTQMGQEVILRCVPISNHLYFYWYRQILGQKVEFLVSFYNNEISEKSEIFDDQFSVERPDGSNFTLKIRSTKLEDSAMYFCANSGTDFYEQYFGPGTRLTVT.

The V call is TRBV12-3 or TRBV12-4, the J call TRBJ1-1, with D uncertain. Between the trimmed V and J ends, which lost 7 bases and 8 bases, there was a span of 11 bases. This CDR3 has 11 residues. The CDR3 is CASTLGGEAFF. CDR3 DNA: TGTGCCAGCACCCTGGGAGGAGAAGCTTTCTTT.

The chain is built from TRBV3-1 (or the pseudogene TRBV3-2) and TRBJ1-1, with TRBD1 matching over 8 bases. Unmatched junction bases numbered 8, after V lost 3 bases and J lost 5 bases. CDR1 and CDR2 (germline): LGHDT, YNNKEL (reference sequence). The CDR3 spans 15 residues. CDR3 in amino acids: CASSQIDRGWTEAFF. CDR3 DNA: TGTGCCAGCAGCCAGATTGACAGGGGATGGACTGAAGCTTTCTTT.

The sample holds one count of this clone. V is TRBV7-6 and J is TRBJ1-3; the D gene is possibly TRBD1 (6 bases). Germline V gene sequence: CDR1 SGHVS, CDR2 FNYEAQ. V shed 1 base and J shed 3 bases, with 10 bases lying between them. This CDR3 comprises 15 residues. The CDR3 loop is CASSLVGTSGNTIYF. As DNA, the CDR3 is TGTGCCAGCAGCTTAGTCGGGACAAGTGGAAACACCATATATTTT.

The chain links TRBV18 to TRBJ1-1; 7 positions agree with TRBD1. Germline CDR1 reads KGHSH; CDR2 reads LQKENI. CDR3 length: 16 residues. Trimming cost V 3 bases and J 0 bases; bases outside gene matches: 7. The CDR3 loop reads CASSPNSGTVNTEAFF. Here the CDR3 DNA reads TGTGCCAGCTCACCGAACTCAGGGACAGTGAACACTGAAGCTTTCTTT.

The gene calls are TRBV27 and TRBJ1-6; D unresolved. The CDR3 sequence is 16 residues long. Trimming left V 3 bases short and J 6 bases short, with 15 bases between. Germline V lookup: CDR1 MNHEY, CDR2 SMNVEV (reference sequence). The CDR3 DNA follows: TGTGCCAGCAGTTTTGGGAGAGGGATGACTAATTCACCCCTCCACTTT. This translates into CASSFGRGMTNSPLHF.

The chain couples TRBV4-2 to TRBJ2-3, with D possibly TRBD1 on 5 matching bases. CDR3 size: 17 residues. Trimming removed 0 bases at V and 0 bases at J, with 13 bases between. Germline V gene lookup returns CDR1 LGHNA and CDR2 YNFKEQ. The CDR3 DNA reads TGTGCCAGCAGCCAAGATTTCAGGGCCCTGAGCACAGATACGCAGTATTTT. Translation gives CASSQDFRALSTDTQYF.

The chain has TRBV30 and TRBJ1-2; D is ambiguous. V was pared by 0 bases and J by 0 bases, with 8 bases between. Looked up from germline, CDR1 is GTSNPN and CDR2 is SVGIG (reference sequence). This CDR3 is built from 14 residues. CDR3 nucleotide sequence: TGTGCCTGGAGTGTACTCGATCCTAACTATGGCTACACCTTC. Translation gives CAWSVLDPNYGYTF.

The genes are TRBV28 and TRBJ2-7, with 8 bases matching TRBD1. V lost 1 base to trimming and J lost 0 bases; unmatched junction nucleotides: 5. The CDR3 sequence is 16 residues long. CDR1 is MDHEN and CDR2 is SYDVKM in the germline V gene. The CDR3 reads CASSLYGTGHSYEQYF. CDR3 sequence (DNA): TGTGCCAGCAGTTTATATGGGACAGGTCACTCCTACGAGCAGTACTTC.

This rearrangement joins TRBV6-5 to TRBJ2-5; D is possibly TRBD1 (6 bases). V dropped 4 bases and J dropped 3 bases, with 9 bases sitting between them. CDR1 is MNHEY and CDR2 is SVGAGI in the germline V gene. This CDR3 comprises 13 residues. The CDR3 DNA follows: TGTGCCAGCAGTTTTCGGACAGAAGAGACCCAGTACTTC. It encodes CASSFRTEETQYF.

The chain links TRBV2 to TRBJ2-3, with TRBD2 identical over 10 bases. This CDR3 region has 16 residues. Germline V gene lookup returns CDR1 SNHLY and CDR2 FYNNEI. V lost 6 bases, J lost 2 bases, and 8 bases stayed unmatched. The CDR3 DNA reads TGTGCCAGCAGAAAGGGGACTAGCGTTAACACAGATACGCAGTATTTT. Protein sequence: CASRKGTSVNTDTQYF. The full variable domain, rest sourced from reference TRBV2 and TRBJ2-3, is EPEVTQTPSHQVTQMGQEVILRCVPISNHLYFYWYRQILGQKVEFLVSFYNNEISEKSEIFDDQFSVERPDGSNFTLKIRSTKLEDSAMYFCASRKGTSVNTDTQYFGPGTRLTVL.

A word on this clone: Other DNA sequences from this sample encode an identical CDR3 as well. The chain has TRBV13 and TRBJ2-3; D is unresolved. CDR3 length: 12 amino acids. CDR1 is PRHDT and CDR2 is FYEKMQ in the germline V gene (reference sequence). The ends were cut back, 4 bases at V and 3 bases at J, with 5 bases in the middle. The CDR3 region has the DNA TGTGCCAGCAGCTCGAGAACAGATACGCAGTATTTT. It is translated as CASSSRTDTQYF.

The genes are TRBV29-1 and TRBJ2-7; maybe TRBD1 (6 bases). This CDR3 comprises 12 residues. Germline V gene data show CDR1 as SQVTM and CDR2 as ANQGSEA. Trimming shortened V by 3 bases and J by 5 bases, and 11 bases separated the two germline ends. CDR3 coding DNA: TGCAGCGTTGAGAGGGGGTCCGACGAGCAGTACTTC. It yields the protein CSVERGSDEQYF.

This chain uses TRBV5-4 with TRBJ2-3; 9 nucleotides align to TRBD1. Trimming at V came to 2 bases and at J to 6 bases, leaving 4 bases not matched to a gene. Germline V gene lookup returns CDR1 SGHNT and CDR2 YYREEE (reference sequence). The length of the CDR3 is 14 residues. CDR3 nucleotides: TGTGCCAGCAGCTTACAGGGGGCGTCGGATACGCAGTATTTT. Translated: CASSLQGASDTQYF.

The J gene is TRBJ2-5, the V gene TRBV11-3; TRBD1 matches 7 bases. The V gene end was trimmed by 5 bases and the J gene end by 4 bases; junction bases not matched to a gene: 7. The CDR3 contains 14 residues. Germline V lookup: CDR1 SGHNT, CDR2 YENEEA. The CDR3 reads CASSPDRAVETQYF. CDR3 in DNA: TGTGCCAGCAGCCCCGACAGGGCGGTAGAGACCCAGTACTTC. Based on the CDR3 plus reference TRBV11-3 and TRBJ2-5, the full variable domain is EAGVVQSPRYKIIEKKQPVAFWCNPISGHNTLYWYLQNLGQGPELLIRYENEEAVDDSQLPKDRFSAERLKGVDSTLKIQPAELGDSAVYLCASSPDRAVETQYFGPGTRLLVL.

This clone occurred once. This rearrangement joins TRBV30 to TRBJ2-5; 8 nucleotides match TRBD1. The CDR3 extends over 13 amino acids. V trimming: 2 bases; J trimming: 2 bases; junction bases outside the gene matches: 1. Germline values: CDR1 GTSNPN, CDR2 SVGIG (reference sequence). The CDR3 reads CAWSTGGQETQYF. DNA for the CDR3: TGTGCCTGGAGTACAGGGGGACAAGAGACCCAGTACTTC.

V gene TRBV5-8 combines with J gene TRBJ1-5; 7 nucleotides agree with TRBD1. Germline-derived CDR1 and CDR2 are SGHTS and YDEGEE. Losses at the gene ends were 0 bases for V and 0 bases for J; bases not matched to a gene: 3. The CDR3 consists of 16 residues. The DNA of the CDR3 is TGTGCCAGCAGCTTGGAACAGGGGTATAGCAATCAGCCCCAGCATTTT. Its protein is CASSLEQGYSNQPQHF.

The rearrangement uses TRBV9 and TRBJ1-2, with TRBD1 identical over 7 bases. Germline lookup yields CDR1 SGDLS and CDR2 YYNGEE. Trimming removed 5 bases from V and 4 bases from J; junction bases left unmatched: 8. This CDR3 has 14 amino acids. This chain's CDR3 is CASRPTGTLYGYTF. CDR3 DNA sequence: TGTGCCAGCAGGCCGACAGGGACGCTCTATGGCTACACCTTC.